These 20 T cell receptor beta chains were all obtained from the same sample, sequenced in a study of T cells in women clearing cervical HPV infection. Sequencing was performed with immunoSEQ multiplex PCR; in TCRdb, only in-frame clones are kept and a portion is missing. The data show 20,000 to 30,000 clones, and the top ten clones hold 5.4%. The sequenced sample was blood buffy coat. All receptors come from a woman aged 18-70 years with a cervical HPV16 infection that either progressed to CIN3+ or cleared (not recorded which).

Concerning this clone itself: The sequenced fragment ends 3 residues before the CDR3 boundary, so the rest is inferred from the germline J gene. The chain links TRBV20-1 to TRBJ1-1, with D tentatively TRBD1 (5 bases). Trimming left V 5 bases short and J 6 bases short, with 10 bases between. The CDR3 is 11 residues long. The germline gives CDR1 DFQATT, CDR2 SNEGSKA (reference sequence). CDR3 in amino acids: CSASGTSEAFF. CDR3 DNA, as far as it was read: TGCAGTGCTTCCGGGACTTCTGAA.

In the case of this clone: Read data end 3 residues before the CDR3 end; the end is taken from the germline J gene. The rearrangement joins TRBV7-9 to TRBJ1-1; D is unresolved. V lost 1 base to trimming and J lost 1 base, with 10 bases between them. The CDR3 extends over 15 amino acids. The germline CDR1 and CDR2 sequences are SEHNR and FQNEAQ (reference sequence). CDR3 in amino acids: CASSLGSGRNTEAFF. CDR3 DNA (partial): TGTGCCAGCAGCTTAGGGTCGGGTAGGAACACTGAA.

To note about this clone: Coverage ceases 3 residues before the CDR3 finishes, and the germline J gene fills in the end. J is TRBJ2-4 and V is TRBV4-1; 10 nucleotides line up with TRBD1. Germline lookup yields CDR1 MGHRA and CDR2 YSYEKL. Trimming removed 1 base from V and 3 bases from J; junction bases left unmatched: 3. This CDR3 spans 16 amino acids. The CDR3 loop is CASSQVDRGLKNIQYF. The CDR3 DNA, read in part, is TGCGCCAGCAGCCAAGTAGACAGGGGGCTCAAAAACATT.

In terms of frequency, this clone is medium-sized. CDR3 DNA, as far as it was read: TGTGCCATCCAACCCGGCGGGACAGGGCCCTACGAG. The encoded protein is CAIQPGGTGPYE. The whole CDR3 is CAIQPGGTGPYEQYF. The chain has TRBV10-3 and TRBJ2-7; 9 bases map to TRBD1. The read halts 3 residues ahead of the CDR3 end, with the missing end drawn from the germline J gene. Germline assignment: CDR1 ENHRY and CDR2 SYGVKD. With 8 bases clipped from V and 2 bases from J, the junction kept 10 bases outside the gene matches. This CDR3 is 15 amino acids long.

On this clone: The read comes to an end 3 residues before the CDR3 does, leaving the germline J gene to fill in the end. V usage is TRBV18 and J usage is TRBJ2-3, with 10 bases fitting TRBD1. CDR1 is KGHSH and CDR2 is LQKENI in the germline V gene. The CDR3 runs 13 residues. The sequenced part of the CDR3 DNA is TGTGCCAGCTCACCGGGGACAGGGGAGACG. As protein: CASSPGTGET. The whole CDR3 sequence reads CASSPGTGETQYF.

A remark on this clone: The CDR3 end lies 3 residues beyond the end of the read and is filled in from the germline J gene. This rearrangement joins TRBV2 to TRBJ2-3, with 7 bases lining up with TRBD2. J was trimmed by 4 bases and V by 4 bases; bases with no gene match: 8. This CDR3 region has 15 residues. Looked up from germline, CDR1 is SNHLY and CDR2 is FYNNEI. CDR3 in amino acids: CASSAVTSVADTQYF. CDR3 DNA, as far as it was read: TGTGCCAGCAGTGCGGTAACTAGCGTGGCAGATACG.

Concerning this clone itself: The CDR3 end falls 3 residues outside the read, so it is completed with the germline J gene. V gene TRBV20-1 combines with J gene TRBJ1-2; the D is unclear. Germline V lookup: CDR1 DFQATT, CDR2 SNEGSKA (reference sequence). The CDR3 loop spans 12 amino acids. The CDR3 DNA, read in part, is TGCAGTCTTCCAAGGTATAACTACGAC. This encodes CSLPRYNYD. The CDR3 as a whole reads CSLPRYNYDYTF.

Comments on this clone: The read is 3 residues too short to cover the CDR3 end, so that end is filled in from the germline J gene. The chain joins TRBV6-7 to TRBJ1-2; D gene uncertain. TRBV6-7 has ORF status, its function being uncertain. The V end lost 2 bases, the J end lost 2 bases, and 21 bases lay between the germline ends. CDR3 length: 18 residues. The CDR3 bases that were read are TGTGCCAGCAGTTACCCATCTATCAGGCCCCAGGTAAACTATGGC. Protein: CASSYPSIRPQVNYG. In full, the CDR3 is CASSYPSIRPQVNYGYTF.

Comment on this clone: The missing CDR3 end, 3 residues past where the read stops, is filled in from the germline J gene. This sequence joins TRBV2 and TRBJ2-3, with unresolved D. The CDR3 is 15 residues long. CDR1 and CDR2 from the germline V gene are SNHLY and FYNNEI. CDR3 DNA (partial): TGTGCCAGCCAAGCATGGAACTCAGACAATCAGCCG. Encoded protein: CASQAWNSDNQP. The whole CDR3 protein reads CASQAWNSDNQPQYF.

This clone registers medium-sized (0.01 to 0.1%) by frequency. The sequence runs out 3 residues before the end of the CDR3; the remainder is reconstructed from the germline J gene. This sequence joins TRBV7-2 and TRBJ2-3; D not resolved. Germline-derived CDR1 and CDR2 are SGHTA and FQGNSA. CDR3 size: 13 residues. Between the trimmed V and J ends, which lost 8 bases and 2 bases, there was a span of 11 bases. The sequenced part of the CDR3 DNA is TGTGCCAGCGGGCTAACCTTCACAGATACG. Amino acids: CASGLTFTDT. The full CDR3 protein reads CASGLTFTDTQYF.

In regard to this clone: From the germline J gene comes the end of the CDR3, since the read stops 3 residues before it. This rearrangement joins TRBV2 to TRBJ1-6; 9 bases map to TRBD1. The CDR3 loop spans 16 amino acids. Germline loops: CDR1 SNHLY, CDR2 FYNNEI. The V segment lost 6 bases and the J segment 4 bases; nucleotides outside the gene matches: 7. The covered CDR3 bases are TGTGCCAGCAGCTGGACAGGGGTACTGTATAATTCACCC. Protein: CASSWTGVLYNSP. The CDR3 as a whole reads CASSWTGVLYNSPLHF.

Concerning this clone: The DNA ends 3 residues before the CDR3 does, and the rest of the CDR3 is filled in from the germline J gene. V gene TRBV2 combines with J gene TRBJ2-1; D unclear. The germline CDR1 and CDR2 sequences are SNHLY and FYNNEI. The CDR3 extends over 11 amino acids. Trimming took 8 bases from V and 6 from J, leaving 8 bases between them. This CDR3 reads CASFRFNEQFF. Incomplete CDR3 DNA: TGTGCCAGCTTCAGGTTCAATGAG.

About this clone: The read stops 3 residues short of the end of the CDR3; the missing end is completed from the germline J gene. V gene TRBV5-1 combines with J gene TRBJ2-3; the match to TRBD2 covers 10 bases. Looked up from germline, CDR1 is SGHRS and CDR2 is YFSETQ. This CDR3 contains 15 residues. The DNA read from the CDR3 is TGCGCCAGTACCGCAGGAACTAGCGGGAAGGAGACG. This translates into CASTAGTSGKET. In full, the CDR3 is CASTAGTSGKETQYF.

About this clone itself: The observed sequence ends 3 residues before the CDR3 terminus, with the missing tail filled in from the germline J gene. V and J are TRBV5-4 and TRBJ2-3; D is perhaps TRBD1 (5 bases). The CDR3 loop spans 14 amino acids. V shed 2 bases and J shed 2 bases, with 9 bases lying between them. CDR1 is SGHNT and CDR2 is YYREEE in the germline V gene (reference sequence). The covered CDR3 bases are TGTGCCAGCAGCTTACAGGCCTACACAGATACG. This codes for CASSLQAYTDT. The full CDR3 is CASSLQAYTDTQYF.

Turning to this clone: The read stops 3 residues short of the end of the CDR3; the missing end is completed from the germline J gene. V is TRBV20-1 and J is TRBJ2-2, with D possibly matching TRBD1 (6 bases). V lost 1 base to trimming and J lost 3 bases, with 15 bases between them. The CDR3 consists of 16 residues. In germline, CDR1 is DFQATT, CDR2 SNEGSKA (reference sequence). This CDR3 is CSARALPDRDTGELFF. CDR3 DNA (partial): TGCAGTGCTAGAGCCCTCCCGGACAGAGACACCGGGGAG.

The CDR3 is CASASRVNYGYTF. The CDR3 DNA, read in part, is TGTGCCAGCGCGAGCAGGGTTAACTATGGC. The chain uses TRBV7-9 and TRBJ1-2; possibly TRBD1 for D (5 bases). The missing CDR3 end, 3 residues past where the read stops, is filled in from the germline J gene. The germline V and J ends were trimmed by 8 bases and 1 base, with 11 bases remaining between them. The CDR3 spans 13 residues. CDR1 SEHNR and CDR2 FQNEAQ come from the germline V gene (reference sequence). Full variable domain (rest looked up from reference TRBV7-9 and TRBJ1-2): DTGVSQNPRHKITKRGQNVTFRCDPISEHNRLYWYRQTLGQGPEFLTYFQNEAQLEKSRLLSDRFSAERPKGSFSTLEIQRTEQGDSAMYLCASASRVNYGYTFGSGTRLTVV.

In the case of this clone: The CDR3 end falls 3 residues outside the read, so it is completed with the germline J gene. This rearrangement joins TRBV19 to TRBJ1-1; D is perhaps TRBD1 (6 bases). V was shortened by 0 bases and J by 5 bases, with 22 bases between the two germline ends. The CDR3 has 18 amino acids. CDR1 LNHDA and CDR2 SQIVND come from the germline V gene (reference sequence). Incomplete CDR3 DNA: TGTGCCAGTAGTATAGATCCAGGGGTAGGGACTATTGGGACTGAA. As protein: CASSIDPGVGTIGTE. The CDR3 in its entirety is CASSIDPGVGTIGTEAFF.

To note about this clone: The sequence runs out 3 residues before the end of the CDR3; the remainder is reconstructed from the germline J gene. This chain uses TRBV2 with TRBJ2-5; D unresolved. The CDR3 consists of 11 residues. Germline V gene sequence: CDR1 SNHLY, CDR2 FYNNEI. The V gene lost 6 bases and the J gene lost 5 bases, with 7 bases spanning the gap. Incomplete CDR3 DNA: TGTGCCAGCAGCCCCCGGGAGACC. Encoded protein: CASSPRET. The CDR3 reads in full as CASSPRETQYF.

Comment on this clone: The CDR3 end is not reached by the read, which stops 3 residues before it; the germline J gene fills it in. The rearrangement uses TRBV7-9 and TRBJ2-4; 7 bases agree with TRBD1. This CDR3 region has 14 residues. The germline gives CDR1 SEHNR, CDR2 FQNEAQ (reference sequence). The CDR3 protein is CASSPDRRNYGQYF. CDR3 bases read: TGTGCCAGCAGTCCGGACAGGCGCAACTATGGT.

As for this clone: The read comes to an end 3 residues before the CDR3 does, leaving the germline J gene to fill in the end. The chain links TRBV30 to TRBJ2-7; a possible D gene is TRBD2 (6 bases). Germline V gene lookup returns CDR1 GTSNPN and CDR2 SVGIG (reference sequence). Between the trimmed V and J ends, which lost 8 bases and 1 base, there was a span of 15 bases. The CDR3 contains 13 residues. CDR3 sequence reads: CAVGERASYEQYF. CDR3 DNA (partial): TGTGCCGTGGGGGAGCGGGCTTCCTACGAG.